These 11 T cell receptor beta chains were sequenced from one sample in a study of identical twins. MiXCR, run by TCRdb on the 5' RACE reads, gives a single entry per CDR3 protein. The table lists fewer than 250,000 distinct CDR3 sequences, 9.4% of them singletons, with 5.1% in the top ten. Sequenced input: memory (CD45RO+) T cells sorted from blood. These receptors were obtained from a woman aged 18-29 years in good health.

The chain carries TRBV20-1 and TRBJ1-1; D perhaps matches TRBD1 (5 bases). Germline V gives CDR1 DFQATT, CDR2 SNEGSKA (reference sequence). The CDR3 has 12 residues. Between the trimmed V and J ends, which lost 5 bases and 1 base, there was a span of 8 bases. The CDR3 loop reads CSASGGNTEAFF. DNA for the CDR3: TGCAGTGCTTCCGGGGGGAACACTGAAGCTTTCTTT.

The sample holds a few counts of this clonotype. CDR3 amino acids: CASSVRENTEAFF. CDR3 DNA sequence: TGTGCCAGCAGTGTCAGGGAAAACACTGAAGCTTTCTTT. This rearrangement joins TRBV2 to TRBJ1-1, with a possible D match to TRBD1 (5 bases). This CDR3 has 13 amino acids. V lost 4 bases and J 2 bases, leaving 8 bases between the germline ends. Per the germline V gene, CDR1 is SNHLY and CDR2 is FYNNEI.

This clonotype was seen repeatedly, ten times or more. V usage is TRBV9 and J usage is TRBJ1-2, with a weak D call TRBD1 (6 bases). The CDR3 is made up of 14 amino acids. Per the germline V gene, CDR1 is SGDLS and CDR2 is YYNGEE. Between the trimmed V and J ends, which lost 4 bases and 1 base, there was a span of 11 bases. The CDR3 region is CASSRTDINYGYTF. The CDR3 coding sequence is TGTGCCAGCAGCCGGACAGATATTAACTATGGCTACACCTTC. Complete variable domain (other parts from reference TRBV9 and TRBJ1-2): DSGVTQTPKHLITATGQRVTLRCSPRSGDLSVYWYQQSLDQGLQFLIQYYNGEERAKGNILERFSAQQFPDLHSELNLSSLELGDSALYFCASSRTDINYGYTFGSGTRLTVV.

The genes are TRBV18 and TRBJ2-3; 7 nucleotides match TRBD2. In germline, CDR1 is KGHSH, CDR2 LQKENI. V lost 1 base to trimming and J lost 4 bases; unmatched junction nucleotides: 5. This CDR3 region has 15 residues. CDR3 coding DNA: TGTGCCAGCTCACCACAGGCTAGCGGAGCAGATACGCAGTATTTT. Its protein is CASSPQASGADTQYF.

This clonotype was observed a handful of times. V and J are TRBV2 and TRBJ2-4, with D possibly matching TRBD1 (7 bases). The V and J ends lost 6 bases and 5 bases respectively, with 14 bases between them. The CDR3 runs 14 residues. Germline V gene sequence: CDR1 SNHLY, CDR2 FYNNEI. The CDR3, as DNA: TGTGCCAGCAGCCTCAGGGGGGTAGAAAACATTCAGTACTTC. Its protein is CASSLRGVENIQYF.

This clonotype showed up just a few times. V gene TRBV28 combines with J gene TRBJ2-2; D is unresolved. Germline assignment: CDR1 MDHEN and CDR2 SYDVKM. Trimming removed 3 bases from V and 4 bases from J, with 9 bases in between. There are 14 residues in the CDR3. CDR3 region: CASSLADPTGELFF. The CDR3 bases are TGTGCCAGCAGTTTGGCAGACCCCACCGGGGAGCTGTTTTTT.

Ten or more counts support this clonotype. The V gene is TRBV12-3 or TRBV12-4, the J gene TRBJ2-3, with TRBD2 matching 8 bases. The CDR3 is 15 residues long. V lost 6 bases to trimming and J lost 1 base; unmatched junction nucleotides: 6. Here the CDR3 DNA reads TGTGCCAGCAGCCCGGCGCGGGGGGGCACAGATACGCAGTATTTT. This codes for CASSPARGGTDTQYF.

In this sample, this clonotype turned up a few times. The V gene is TRBV5-1, the J gene TRBJ2-1; D is ambiguous. Germline-derived CDR1 and CDR2 are SGHRS and YFSETQ. This CDR3 spans 14 amino acids. Trimming removed 4 bases at V and 9 bases at J, with 17 bases between. CDR3 protein: CASSPWTLTTEQFF. The CDR3, as DNA: TGCGCCAGCAGCCCATGGACCCTGACAACTGAGCAGTTCTTC. The full variable domain, its missing parts supplied by reference TRBV5-1 and TRBJ2-1, is KAGVTQTPRYLIKTRGQQVTLSCSPISGHRSVSWYQQTPGQGLQFLFEYFSETQRNKGNFPGRFSGRQFSNSRSEMNVSTLELGDSALYLCASSPWTLTTEQFFGPGTRLTVL.

This clonotype was seen a few times. The chain links TRBV7-8 to TRBJ2-7; 8 bases fit TRBD1. CDR1 is SGHVS and CDR2 is FQNEAQ in the germline V gene. The CDR3 has 14 residues. V lost 5 bases, J lost 4 bases, and 7 bases stayed unmatched. DNA for the CDR3: TGTGCCAGCAGCCCGATGGGACAGGTTTACGAGCAGTACTTC. The encoded protein is CASSPMGQVYEQYF.

This chain connects TRBV6-1 to TRBJ1-5; tentative D call: TRBD1 (5 bases). This CDR3 contains 14 residues. Trimming stripped 5 bases from V and 6 bases from J, with 14 bases between. CDR1 MNHNS and CDR2 SASEGT come from the germline V gene. CDR3 loop: CASSQIRDGQPQHF. The CDR3 DNA follows: TGTGCCAGCAGTCAGATCCGGGACGGTCAGCCCCAGCATTTT.

V usage is TRBV25-1 and J usage is TRBJ2-7; 7 nucleotides align to TRBD1. Germline CDR1 MGHDK, CDR2 SYGVNS. Trimming cost V 4 bases and J 2 bases; bases outside gene matches: 11. The CDR3 is 16 residues long. As DNA, the CDR3 is TGTGCCAGCAGTGGAGTCCTCGGACAGGCTACCTACGAGCAGTACTTC. The encoded protein is CASSGVLGQATYEQYF.